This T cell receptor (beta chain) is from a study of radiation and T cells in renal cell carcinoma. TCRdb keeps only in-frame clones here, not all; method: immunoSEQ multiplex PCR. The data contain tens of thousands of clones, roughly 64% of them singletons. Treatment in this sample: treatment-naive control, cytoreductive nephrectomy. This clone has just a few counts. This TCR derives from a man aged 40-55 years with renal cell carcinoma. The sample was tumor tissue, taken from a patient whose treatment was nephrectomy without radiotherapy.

CDR3 nucleotide sequence: TGTGCCAGCCTACAGGGGGCGCGTCTTTCACCCCTCCACTTT. This sequence encodes CASLQGARLSPLHF. The V gene is TRBV6-1, the J gene TRBJ1-6; TRBD1 aligns across 9 bases. CDR3 size: 14 residues. The V gene's germline CDR1 is MNHNS and CDR2 SASEGT. V lost 8 bases and J lost 9; bases outside the gene matches: 8.